The next 7 T cell receptor beta chains were all read from a single sample in a study of cytomegalovirus exposure and HLA in healthy donors. Sequencing was performed with immunoSEQ multiplex PCR; in TCRdb, only in-frame clones are kept and a portion is missing. The table includes some 150,000 clones, 86% detected once. The sequencing sample was made of PBMCs. Receptors originate from a young man in good health and CMV-seropositive.

This clone was detected once. This chain uses TRBV27 with TRBJ1-2; a weak D match, TRBD1 (5 bases). V lost 2 bases, J lost 2 bases, and 12 bases lay in between. The CDR3 is 15 amino acids. Germline assignment: CDR1 MNHEY and CDR2 SMNVEV (reference sequence). DNA for the CDR3: TGTGCCAGCAGTTTACTGGCAGGGCTGAACTATGGCTACACCTTC. It yields the protein CASSLLAGLNYGYTF.

V gene TRBV6-1 combines with J gene TRBJ2-7, with D tentatively TRBD1 (6 bases). Germline V CDR1 and CDR2: MNHNS, SASEGT. The V and J ends lost 5 bases and 1 base respectively, with 9 bases between them. The CDR3 has 13 residues. Here the CDR3 DNA reads TGTGCCAGCAGTAAACAGGGATCCTACGAGCAGTACTTC. This translates into CASSKQGSYEQYF.

V and J are TRBV5-4 and TRBJ1-4, with TRBD1 matching over 9 bases. This CDR3 is 14 amino acids long. Germline V gene lookup returns CDR1 SGHNT and CDR2 YYREEE (reference sequence). The V gene end was trimmed by 4 bases and the J gene end by 8 bases; junction bases not matched to a gene: 6. The CDR3 region has the DNA TGTGCCAGCAGCAAACAGGGGGCTGAGGAAAAACTGTTTTTT. It encodes CASSKQGAEEKLFF.

V is TRBV6-5 and J is TRBJ2-7; D is ambiguous. Germline loops: CDR1 MNHEY, CDR2 SVGAGI. V was pared by 7 bases and J by 10 bases, with 14 bases between. This CDR3 has 11 amino acids. DNA for the CDR3: TGTGCCAGCAAGTCCCGGCAGGAACAGTACTTC. Amino acids: CASKSRQEQYF.

This clone was seen only once. This chain joins TRBV5-4 and TRBJ1-2; TRBD1 might be the D (6 bases). Trimming shortened V by 4 bases and J by 0 bases, and 13 bases separated the two germline ends. Germline CDR1 is SGHNT and CDR2 is YYREEE (reference sequence). This CDR3 has 15 residues. The CDR3 DNA reads as TGTGCCAGCAGCGCCCGGGACACAGCTAACTATGGCTACACCTTC. It codes for CASSARDTANYGYTF.

The genes are TRBV7-9 and TRBJ1-4; 10 nucleotides match TRBD1. The CDR3 has 16 residues. V gave up 3 bases and J gave up 3 bases; unmatched junction bases: 4. Looked up from germline, CDR1 is SEHNR and CDR2 is FQNEAQ (reference sequence). The DNA of the CDR3 is TGTGCCAGCAGCTTCGCCGGGACAGGGGCTAATGAAAAACTGTTTTTT. This sequence encodes CASSFAGTGANEKLFF.

This clone has just one count. The rearrangement links TRBV7-9 to TRBJ1-2; no clear D. Germline loops: CDR1 SEHNR, CDR2 FQNEAQ (reference sequence). Trimming cost V 1 base and J 2 bases, with 8 bases left between them. The CDR3 covers 14 residues. CDR3 region: CASSLGAGNYGYTF. The CDR3 DNA reads TGTGCCAGCAGCTTAGGGGCCGGAAACTATGGCTACACCTTC.